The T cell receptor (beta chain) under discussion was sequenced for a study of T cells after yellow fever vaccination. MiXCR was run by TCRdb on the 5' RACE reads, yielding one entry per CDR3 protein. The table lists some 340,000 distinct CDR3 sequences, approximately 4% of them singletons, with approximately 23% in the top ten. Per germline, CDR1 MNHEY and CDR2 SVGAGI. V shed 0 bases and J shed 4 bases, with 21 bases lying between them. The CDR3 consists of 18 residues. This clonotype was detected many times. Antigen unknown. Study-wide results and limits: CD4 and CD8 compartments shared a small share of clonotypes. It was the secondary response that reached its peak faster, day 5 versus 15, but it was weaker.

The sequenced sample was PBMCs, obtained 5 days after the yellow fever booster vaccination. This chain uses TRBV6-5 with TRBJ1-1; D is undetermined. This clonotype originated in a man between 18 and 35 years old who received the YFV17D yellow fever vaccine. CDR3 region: CASSYSIWGSDSVTEAFF. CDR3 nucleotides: TGTGCCAGCAGTTACTCGATCTGGGGAAGTGATAGTGTCACTGAAGCTTTCTTT.